This T cell receptor (beta chain) was identified in a study of T cells after yellow fever vaccination. Germline CDR1 and CDR2: SGHRS and YFSETQ. CDR3 length equals 15 residues. V dropped 1 base and J dropped 5 bases, with 12 bases sitting between them. In TCRdb, the 5' RACE reads were re-called with MiXCR into one record per CDR3 protein. Of about 350,000 distinct CDR3 sequences listed, roughly 11% are singletons. The sample in question was PBMCs, obtained on the day of the first yellow fever vaccination. The chain recombines TRBV5-1 with TRBJ2-2; no clear D gene. The TCR was taken from a man between 18 and 35 years old who received the YFV17D yellow fever vaccine. This chain's CDR3 is CASSLTDPRTGELFF. CDR3 sequence (DNA): TGCGCCAGCAGCTTGACAGACCCGAGAACCGGGGAGCTGTTTTTT.